These T cell receptor beta chains were read from a single sample in a study of Graves' ophthalmopathy and Graves' hyperthyroidism. Each CDR3 protein is one row after TCRdb ran MiXCR on the multiplex PCR reads. Of hundreds of thousands of distinct CDR3 sequences detected, 35% to 50% appear once; the ten largest clones hold around 3%. Specimen: peripheral blood. Receptors originate from an adult man with Graves' ophthalmopathy. Each CDR3 is given with its conserved first and last residue. D genes are given only for firm matches. Clone sizes are given selectively: once, few, many, or a class where the clone is expanded.

CDR3aa,CDR3nt,abundance,d_gene,v_gene,j_gene
CAISDGTEGQPQHF,TGTGCCATCAGTGATGGGACCGAGGGGCAGCCCCAGCATTTT,many,.,TRBV10-3,TRBJ1-5
CSARPGTSGVTGELFF,TGCAGTGCTAGGCCCGGGACTAGCGGGGTCACCGGGGAGCTGTTTTTT,few,TRBD2,TRBV20-1,TRBJ2-2
CASQYREGTNQPQHF,TGCGCCAGCCAATACAGGGAGGGGACGAATCAGCCCCAGCATTTT,few,.,TRBV4-1,TRBJ1-5
CASSPSGGVYEQYF,TGCGCCAGCAGCCCTAGCGGGGGAGTCTACGAGCAGTACTTC,few,TRBD2,TRBV4-3,TRBJ2-7
CAIRNRDGDYEKLFF,TGTGCCATCAGGAACAGGGATGGCGACTATGAAAAACTGTTTTTT,.,.,TRBV10-3,TRBJ1-4
CSVDLEITDTQYF,TGCAGCGTTGATTTGGAAATCACAGATACGCAGTATTTT,few,.,TRBV29-1,TRBJ2-3
CACEQGFREQYF,TGTGCCTGCGAACAGGGCTTTAGGGAGCAGTACTTC,.,.,TRBV7-3,TRBJ2-7
CASRREGGEKLFF,TGTGCCTCCCGGAGGGAGGGTGGTGAAAAACTGTTTTTT,many,.,TRBV10-3,TRBJ1-4
CASRIGRRNQPQHF,TGTGCCAGCAGAATCGGACGGAGGAATCAGCCCCAGCATTTT,many,.,TRBV12-3/TRBV12-4,TRBJ1-5
CASRTGQAGQPQHF,TGTGCCAGCAGGACCGGACAGGCTGGGCAGCCCCAGCATTTT,.,TRBD1,TRBV12-3/TRBV12-4,TRBJ1-5
CARNLNGQGEGPQETQYF,TGCGCCAGAAACCTAAACGGACAGGGGGAAGGGCCCCAAGAGACCCAGTACTTC,once,TRBD1,TRBV10-2,TRBJ2-5
CASSQAQGNEAFF,TGTGCCAGCAGCCAAGCACAGGGGAATGAAGCTTTCTTT,many,TRBD1,TRBV7-3,TRBJ1-1
CATGQGHRKGYTF,TGTGCCACGGGACAGGGTCACAGGAAAGGCTACACCTTC,.,TRBD1,TRBV12-3/TRBV12-4,TRBJ1-2
CASSVGGARELFF,TGTGCCAGCAGCGTGGGGGGGGCCAGGGAGCTGTTTTTT,once,.,TRBV9,TRBJ2-2
CSVEGTVETQYF,TGCAGCGTTGAAGGGACAGTAGAGACCCAGTACTTC,once,.,TRBV29-1,TRBJ2-5
CASSLVLLRNQPQHF,TGTGCCAGCAGTTTAGTATTACTGCGGAATCAGCCCCAGCATTTT,many,.,TRBV12-3/TRBV12-4,TRBJ1-5
CASGYGPYEQYF,TGTGCCAGCGGTTACGGGCCCTACGAGCAGTACTTC,.,.,TRBV6-2/TRBV6-3,TRBJ2-7
CATRGASGSTDTQYF,TGTGCCACAAGAGGAGCTAGCGGGAGCACAGATACGCAGTATTTT,.,TRBD2,TRBV24-1,TRBJ2-3
CASSPRAGENVLTF,TGTGCCAGCAGTCCAAGGGCGGGGGAAAACGTCCTGACTTTC,.,TRBD2,TRBV12-3/TRBV12-4,TRBJ2-6
CASSDFSGAPYEQYF,TGTGCCAGCAGTGATTTCTCAGGGGCCCCCTACGAGCAGTACTTC,few,.,TRBV2,TRBJ2-7
CASSPPGQGYTEAFF,TGCGCCAGCAGCCCCCCGGGACAGGGGTACACTGAAGCTTTCTTT,many,TRBD1,TRBV5-1,TRBJ1-1
CASSTTVWETQYF,TGTGCCAGCAGCACGACAGTTTGGGAGACCCAGTACTTC,many,.,TRBV6-5,TRBJ2-5
CASRRDLFFSPLHF,TGTGCCAGCAGACGGGACCTCTTTTTTTCACCCCTCCACTTT,few,.,TRBV7-8,TRBJ1-6
CASRATGATHNYGYTF,TGTGCCAGCAGGGCGACAGGCGCGACACATAACTATGGCTACACCTTC,many,.,TRBV2,TRBJ1-2
CASSQNGATEAFF,TGTGCCAGCAGCCAGAACGGGGCCACTGAAGCTTTCTTT,many,.,TRBV7-9,TRBJ1-1
CASDDLVATNEKLFF,TGTGCCAGTGACGACCTTGTTGCAACTAATGAAAAACTGTTTTTT,many,.,TRBV2,TRBJ1-4
CASGRGEEKLFF,TGTGCCAGCGGGAGGGGAGAGGAAAAACTGTTTTTT,.,.,TRBV2,TRBJ1-4
CASKRGRMNTEAFF,TGTGCCAGCAAGAGAGGACGGATGAACACTGAAGCTTTCTTT,.,.,TRBV2,TRBJ1-1
CASSEAGTGSRTCGYTF,TGTGCCAGCAGTGAAGCAGGGACAGGGAGCAGGACGTGTGGCTACACCTTC,.,TRBD1,TRBV2,TRBJ1-2
CATSKGLAVNTGELFF,TGTGCCACCAGCAAAGGACTAGCGGTGAACACCGGGGAGCTGTTTTTT,many,TRBD2,TRBV15,TRBJ2-2
CASSAMGVGYEQYF,TGTGCCAGCAGTGCTATGGGAGTTGGTTACGAGCAGTACTTC,many,.,TRBV2,TRBJ2-7
CASKGLAESEDTQYF,TGTGCCAGTAAGGGTCTAGCGGAGTCGGAAGATACGCAGTATTTT,.,TRBD2,TRBV19,TRBJ2-3
CASRPGQGVGSPLHF,TGTGCCAGCAGACCGGGACAGGGGGTTGGCTCACCCCTCCACTTT,.,TRBD1,TRBV2,TRBJ1-6
CATSLTGLDTEAFF,TGTGCCACCAGCTTGACAGGGTTGGACACTGAAGCTTTCTTT,.,TRBD1,TRBV24-1,TRBJ1-1
CASSQLAGVPYEQYF,TGTGCCAGTAGCCAGCTAGCGGGAGTCCCCTACGAGCAGTACTTC,many,TRBD2,TRBV19,TRBJ2-7
CASRFQGADTQYF,TGTGCCAGCAGATTCCAGGGGGCAGATACGCAGTATTTT,many,TRBD1,TRBV25-1,TRBJ2-3
CAISGPVLCTIYF,TGTGCCATCAGTGGCCCGGTGCTGTGCACCATATATTTT,.,.,TRBV10-3,TRBJ1-3
CASSFSETKYF,TGTGCCAGCAGTTTCTCGGAGACCAAGTACTTC,.,.,TRBV10-3,TRBJ2-7
CATSRDWGSEQYF,TGTGCCACCAGCAGAGATTGGGGGAGCGAGCAGTACTTC,many,.,TRBV15,TRBJ2-7
CATSRDRGSGNTIYF,TGTGCCACCAGCAGAGATCGGGGATCTGGAAACACCATATATTTT,many,.,TRBV15,TRBJ1-3
CASRRAGTERNYGYTF,TGTGCCAGCAGACGCGCGGGGACAGAGCGTAACTATGGCTACACCTTC,many,TRBD1,TRBV7-9,TRBJ1-2
CASRETVYSYNSPLHF,TGCGCCAGCAGAGAGACAGTCTACTCCTATAATTCACCCCTCCACTTT,many,.,TRBV10-2,TRBJ1-6
CASSLGREQGYYEQYF,TGTGCCAGCAGCTTAGGCCGGGAGCAGGGTTACTACGAGCAGTACTTC,many,.,TRBV7-8,TRBJ2-7
CAVEVNYGYTF,TGTGCCGTGGAGGTTAACTATGGCTACACCTTC,many,.,TRBV30,TRBJ1-2